A selection of T cell receptor beta chains follows, all from one sample in a study of blood T cell repertoires in COVID-19. Generated by immunoSEQ multiplex PCR, the TCRdb table keeps only in-frame clones and is missing some. The sample lists roughly 87,000 clones; 84% were seen once. The source material was peripheral blood. The receptors were gathered from a woman aged 55 to 70 with acute or convalescent COVID-19. Both conserved end residues are part of each CDR3. A D gene is named only where the DNA matches it firmly.

J gene: TRBJ1-4; V gene: TRBV28; D gene: -; CDR3 protein: CASSRTVGNEKLFF
J gene: TRBJ2-1; V gene: TRBV7-3; D gene: TRBD2; CDR3 protein: CASSQGLAGEQFF
J gene: TRBJ1-2; V gene: TRBV10-3; D gene: -; CDR3 protein: CAISETGNYGYTF
J gene: TRBJ1-6; V gene: TRBV7-6; D gene: TRBD1; CDR3 protein: CASSATGGGNNSPLHF
J gene: TRBJ1-6; V gene: TRBV5-1; D gene: -; CDR3 protein: CASSWDNSYNSPLHF
J gene: TRBJ2-1; V gene: TRBV5-6; D gene: -; CDR3 protein: CASSLRGNPYNEQFF
J gene: TRBJ2-7; V gene: TRBV4-1; D gene: TRBD2; CDR3 protein: CASSQDGGVHEQYF
J gene: TRBJ1-2; V gene: TRBV28; D gene: TRBD1; CDR3 protein: CASSLRTLTGRNSGYTF
J gene: TRBJ2-7; V gene: TRBV6-5; D gene: -; CDR3 protein: CASSLGYEQYF
J gene: TRBJ2-1; V gene: TRBV9; D gene: -; CDR3 protein: CASSVAGQTPYNEQFF
J gene: TRBJ1-4; V gene: TRBV3-1/TRBV3-2; D gene: -; CDR3 protein: CASSPGGSATNEKLFF
J gene: TRBJ1-2; V gene: TRBV5-4; D gene: -; CDR3 protein: CASSLPGGQIVFTSGYTF
J gene: TRBJ2-7; V gene: TRBV19; D gene: TRBD1; CDR3 protein: CASSTGTGLYEQYF
J gene: TRBJ2-6; V gene: TRBV2; D gene: -; CDR3 protein: CARGAGTFFGANVLTF
J gene: TRBJ1-5; V gene: TRBV6-6; D gene: TRBD1; CDR3 protein: CASSPLDRDSNQPQHF
J gene: TRBJ1-4; V gene: TRBV6-1; D gene: TRBD1; CDR3 protein: CASSARQGWNNEKLFF
J gene: TRBJ2-1; V gene: TRBV5-1; D gene: TRBD2; CDR3 protein: CASSFQRGVNEQFF
J gene: TRBJ2-1; V gene: TRBV5-1; D gene: TRBD1; CDR3 protein: CASSLGQGRSSYNEQFF
J gene: TRBJ2-6; V gene: TRBV30; D gene: -; CDR3 protein: CAWTGVSGANVLTF
J gene: TRBJ1-6; V gene: TRBV7-2; D gene: -; CDR3 protein: CASSLVPGPGNSPLHF
J gene: TRBJ2-2; V gene: TRBV28; D gene: -; CDR3 protein: CASSLFGGPATAGELFF
J gene: TRBJ1-1; V gene: TRBV1; D gene: -; CDR3 protein: CTSSQDFLTGEDTEAFF
J gene: TRBJ1-6; V gene: TRBV18; D gene: -; CDR3 protein: CASSPSTASIDSPLHF
J gene: TRBJ2-7; V gene: TRBV4-1; D gene: -; CDR3 protein: CASSSRLDYEQYF
J gene: TRBJ1-3; V gene: TRBV30; D gene: -; CDR3 protein: CAWSPNSGFTIYF
J gene: TRBJ1-2; V gene: TRBV7-3; D gene: TRBD1; CDR3 protein: CASSRLNRGVRYGYTF
J gene: TRBJ1-5; V gene: TRBV5-1; D gene: TRBD1; CDR3 protein: CASSLTGGDQPQHF
J gene: TRBJ2-2; V gene: TRBV27; D gene: -; CDR3 protein: CASSSPANTGELFF
J gene: TRBJ2-5; V gene: TRBV4-3; D gene: TRBD2; CDR3 protein: CASSQGGGTQETQYF
J gene: TRBJ1-1; V gene: TRBV12-5; D gene: -; CDR3 protein: CASASNTEAFF
J gene: TRBJ1-4; V gene: TRBV19; D gene: -; CDR3 protein: CASSIPGEKLFF
J gene: TRBJ1-1; V gene: TRBV2; D gene: -; CDR3 protein: CASSEFDRSGTEAFF
J gene: TRBJ2-3; V gene: TRBV5-6; D gene: TRBD2; CDR3 protein: CASSFRGGGTDTQYF
J gene: TRBJ1-1; V gene: TRBV9; D gene: -; CDR3 protein: CASSKEVGEAFF
J gene: TRBJ1-3; V gene: TRBV30; D gene: -; CDR3 protein: CAWSVRGSGNTIYF
J gene: TRBJ1-4; V gene: TRBV7-2; D gene: -; CDR3 protein: CASSPGVGNEKLFF
J gene: TRBJ1-2; V gene: TRBV7-3; D gene: TRBD1; CDR3 protein: CASSPDRGNGYTF
J gene: TRBJ1-1; V gene: TRBV10-1; D gene: TRBD1; CDR3 protein: CASSRTGVTTEAFF
J gene: TRBJ1-5; V gene: TRBV6-2/TRBV6-3; D gene: TRBD1; CDR3 protein: CASSYRQGRGLNQPQHF
J gene: TRBJ1-1; V gene: TRBV7-2; D gene: -; CDR3 protein: CASSRSVNTEAFF
J gene: TRBJ1-1; V gene: TRBV2; D gene: -; CDR3 protein: CASGATMNTEAFF
J gene: TRBJ1-4; V gene: TRBV5-6; D gene: TRBD1; CDR3 protein: CASSFGTGKGEKLFF
J gene: TRBJ2-5; V gene: TRBV5-1; D gene: TRBD2; CDR3 protein: CASSSGLAGGTQETQYF
J gene: TRBJ1-6; V gene: TRBV4-1; D gene: -; CDR3 protein: CASSQDHGNSPLHF